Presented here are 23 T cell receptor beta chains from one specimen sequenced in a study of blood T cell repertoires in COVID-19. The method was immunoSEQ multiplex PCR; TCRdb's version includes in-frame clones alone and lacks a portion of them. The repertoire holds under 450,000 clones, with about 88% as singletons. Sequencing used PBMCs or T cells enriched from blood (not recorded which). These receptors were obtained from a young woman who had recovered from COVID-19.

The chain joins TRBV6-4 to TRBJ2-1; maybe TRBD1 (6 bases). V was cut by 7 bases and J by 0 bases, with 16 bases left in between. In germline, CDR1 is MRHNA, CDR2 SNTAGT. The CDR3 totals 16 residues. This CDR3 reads CASTPGADSSYNEQFF. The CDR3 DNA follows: TGTGCCAGCACCCCGGGCGCGGACAGCTCCTACAATGAGCAGTTCTTC.

CDR3 DNA sequence: TGTGCCAGCAGTTACCTGCCGCCCTTAGCGGACGAGCAGTACTTC. Protein: CASSYLPPLADEQYF. The genes are TRBV6-5 and TRBJ2-7, with D perhaps matching TRBD2 (6 bases). This CDR3 region has 15 residues. In germline, CDR1 is MNHEY, CDR2 SVGAGI. V lost 2 bases and J lost 5, with 16 bases in between.

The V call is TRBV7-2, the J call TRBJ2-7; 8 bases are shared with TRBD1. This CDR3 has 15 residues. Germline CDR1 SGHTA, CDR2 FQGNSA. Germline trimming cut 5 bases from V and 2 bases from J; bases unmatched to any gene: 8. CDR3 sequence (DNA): TGTGCCAGCAGCAGATGGACAGGGTTGCCCTACGAGCAGTACTTC. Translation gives CASSRWTGLPYEQYF.

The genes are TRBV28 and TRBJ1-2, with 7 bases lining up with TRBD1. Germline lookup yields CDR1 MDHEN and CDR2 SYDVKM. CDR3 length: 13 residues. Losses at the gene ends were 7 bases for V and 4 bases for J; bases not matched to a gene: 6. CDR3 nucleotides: TGTGCCAGCACAAGGACAGGAATCTATGGCTACACCTTC. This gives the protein CASTRTGIYGYTF.

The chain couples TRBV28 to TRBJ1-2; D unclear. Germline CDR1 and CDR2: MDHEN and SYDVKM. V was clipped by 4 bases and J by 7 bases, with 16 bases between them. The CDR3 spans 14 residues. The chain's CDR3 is CASSSGLSVLGYTF. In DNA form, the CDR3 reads TGTGCCAGCAGTTCGGGGTTGTCAGTACTTGGCTACACCTTC.

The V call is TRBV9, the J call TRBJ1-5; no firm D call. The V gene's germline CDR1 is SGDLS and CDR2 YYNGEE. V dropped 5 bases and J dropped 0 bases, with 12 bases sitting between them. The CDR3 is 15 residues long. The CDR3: CASSPSGFSNQPQHF. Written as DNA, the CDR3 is TGTGCCAGCAGTCCATCAGGTTTTAGCAATCAGCCCCAGCATTTT.

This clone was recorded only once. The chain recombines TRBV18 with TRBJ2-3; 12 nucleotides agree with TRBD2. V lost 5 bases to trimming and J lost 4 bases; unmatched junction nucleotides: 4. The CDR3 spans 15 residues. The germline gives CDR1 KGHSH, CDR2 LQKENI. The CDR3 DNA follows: TGTGCCAGCTCATCTAGCGGGGGGGGCCCAGATACGCAGTATTTT. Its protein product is CASSSSGGGPDTQYF.

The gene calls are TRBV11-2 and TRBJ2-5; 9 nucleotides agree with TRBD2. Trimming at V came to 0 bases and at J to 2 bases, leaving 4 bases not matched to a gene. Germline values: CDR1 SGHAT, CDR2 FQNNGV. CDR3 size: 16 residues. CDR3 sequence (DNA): TGTGCCAGCAGCTTAGATCAGACTAGCGGACAAGAGACCCAGTACTTC. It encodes CASSLDQTSGQETQYF.

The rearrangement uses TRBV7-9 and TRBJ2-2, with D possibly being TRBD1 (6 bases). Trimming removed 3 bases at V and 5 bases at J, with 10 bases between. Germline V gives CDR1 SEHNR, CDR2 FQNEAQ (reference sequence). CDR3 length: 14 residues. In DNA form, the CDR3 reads TGTGCCAGCAGCTTTAATAGGGGGACCGGGGAGCTGTTTTTT. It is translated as CASSFNRGTGELFF.

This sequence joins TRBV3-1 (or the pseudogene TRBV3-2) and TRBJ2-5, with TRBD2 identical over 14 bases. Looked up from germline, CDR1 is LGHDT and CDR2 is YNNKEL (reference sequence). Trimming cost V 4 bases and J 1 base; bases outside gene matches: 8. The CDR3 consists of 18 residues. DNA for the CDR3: TGTGCCAGCAGCCGTGGGACTAGCGGGGGACAGCCCCAAGAGACCCAGTACTTC. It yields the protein CASSRGTSGGQPQETQYF.

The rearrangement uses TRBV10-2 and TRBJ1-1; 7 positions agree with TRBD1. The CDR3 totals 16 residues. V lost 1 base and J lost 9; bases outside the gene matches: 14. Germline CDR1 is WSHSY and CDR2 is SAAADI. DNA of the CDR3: TGCGCCAGCAGTGAGTTCTCTCGAGGGGGCGGTTTGAAAGCTTTCTTT. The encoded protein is CASSEFSRGGGLKAFF.

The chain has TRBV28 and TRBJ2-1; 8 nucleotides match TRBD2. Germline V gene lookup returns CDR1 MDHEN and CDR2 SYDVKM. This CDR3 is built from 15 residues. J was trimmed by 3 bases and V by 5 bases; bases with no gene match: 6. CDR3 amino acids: CASSPSGSLYNEQFF. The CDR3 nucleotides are TGTGCCAGCAGTCCGAGCGGGAGTCTCTACAATGAGCAGTTCTTC.

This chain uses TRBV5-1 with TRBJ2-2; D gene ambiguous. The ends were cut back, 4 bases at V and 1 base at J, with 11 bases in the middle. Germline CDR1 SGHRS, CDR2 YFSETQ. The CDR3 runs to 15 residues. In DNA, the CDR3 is TGCGCCAGCAGCCTACCCCGACAGAACACCGGGGAGCTGTTTTTT. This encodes CASSLPRQNTGELFF. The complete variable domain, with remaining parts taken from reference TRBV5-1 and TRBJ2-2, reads KAGVTQTPRYLIKTRGQQVTLSCSPISGHRSVSWYQQTPGQGLQFLFEYFSETQRNKGNFPGRFSGRQFSNSRSEMNVSTLELGDSALYLCASSLPRQNTGELFFGEGSRLTVL.

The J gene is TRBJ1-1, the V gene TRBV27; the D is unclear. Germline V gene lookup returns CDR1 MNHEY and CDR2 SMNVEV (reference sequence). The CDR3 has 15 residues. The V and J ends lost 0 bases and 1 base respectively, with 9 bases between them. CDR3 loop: CASSLSLGRNTEAFF. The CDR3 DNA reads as TGTGCCAGCAGTTTATCTTTAGGGAGGAACACTGAAGCTTTCTTT.

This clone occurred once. CDR3 sequence (DNA): TGTGCCAGCAGTCCTACCCCCACAGGGGGCACAGATACGCAGTATTTT. As protein: CASSPTPTGGTDTQYF. J is TRBJ2-3 and V is TRBV27, with TRBD1 identical over 7 bases. Unmatched junction bases numbered 9, after V lost 5 bases and J lost 1 base. The length of the CDR3 is 16 residues. Germline V gene data show CDR1 as MNHEY and CDR2 as SMNVEV (reference sequence).

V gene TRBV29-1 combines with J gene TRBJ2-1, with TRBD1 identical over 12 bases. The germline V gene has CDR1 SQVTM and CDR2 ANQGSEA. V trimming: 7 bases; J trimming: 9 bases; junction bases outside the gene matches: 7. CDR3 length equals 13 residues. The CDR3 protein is CSAGDRGQGEQFF. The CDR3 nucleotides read TGCAGCGCCGGGGACAGGGGGCAAGGTGAGCAGTTCTTC.

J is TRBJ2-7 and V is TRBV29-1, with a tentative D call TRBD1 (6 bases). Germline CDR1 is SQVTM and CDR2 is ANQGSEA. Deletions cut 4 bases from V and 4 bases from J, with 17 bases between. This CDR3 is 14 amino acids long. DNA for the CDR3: TGCAGCGTTGGGACAGCCAAAGGAAAATACGAGCAGTACTTC. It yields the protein CSVGTAKGKYEQYF.

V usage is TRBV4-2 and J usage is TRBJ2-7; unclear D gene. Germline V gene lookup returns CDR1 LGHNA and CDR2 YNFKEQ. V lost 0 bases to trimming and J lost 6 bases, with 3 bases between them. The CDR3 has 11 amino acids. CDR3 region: CASSQESEQYF. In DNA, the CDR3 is TGTGCCAGCAGCCAAGAGAGCGAGCAGTACTTC.

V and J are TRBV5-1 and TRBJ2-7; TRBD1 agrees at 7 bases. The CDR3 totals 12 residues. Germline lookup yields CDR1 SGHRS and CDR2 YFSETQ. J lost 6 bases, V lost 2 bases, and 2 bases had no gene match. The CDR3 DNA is TGCGCCAGCAGCTTCGACAGGGTCGAGCAGTACTTC. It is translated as CASSFDRVEQYF.

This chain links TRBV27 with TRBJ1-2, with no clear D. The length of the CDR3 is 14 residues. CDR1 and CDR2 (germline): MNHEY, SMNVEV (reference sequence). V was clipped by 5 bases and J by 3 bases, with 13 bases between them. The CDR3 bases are TGTGCCAGCAGTCCCCGAGGGATAGACTATGGCTACACCTTC. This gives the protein CASSPRGIDYGYTF.

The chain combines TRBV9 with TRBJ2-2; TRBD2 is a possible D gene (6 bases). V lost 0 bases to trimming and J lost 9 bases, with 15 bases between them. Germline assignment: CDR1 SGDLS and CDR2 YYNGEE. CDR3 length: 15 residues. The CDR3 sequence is CASSVEGTPIWELFF. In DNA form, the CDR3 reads TGTGCCAGCAGCGTAGAGGGGACTCCGATCTGGGAGCTGTTTTTT. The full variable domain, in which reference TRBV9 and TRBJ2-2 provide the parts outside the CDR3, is DSGVTQTPKHLITATGQRVTLRCSPRSGDLSVYWYQQSLDQGLQFLIQYYNGEERAKGNILERFSAQQFPDLHSELNLSSLELGDSALYFCASSVEGTPIWELFFGEGSRLTVL.

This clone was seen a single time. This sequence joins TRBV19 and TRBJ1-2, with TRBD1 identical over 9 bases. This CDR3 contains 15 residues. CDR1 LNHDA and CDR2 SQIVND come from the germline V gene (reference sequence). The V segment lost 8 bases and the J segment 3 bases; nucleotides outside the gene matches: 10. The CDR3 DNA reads TGTGCCAGTTCTGCCGGGACAGGGATTTACTATGGCTACACCTTC. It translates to CASSAGTGIYYGYTF. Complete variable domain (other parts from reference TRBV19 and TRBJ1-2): DGGITQSPKYLFRKEGQNVTLSCEQNLNHDAMYWYRQDPGQGLRLIYYSQIVNDFQKGDIAEGYSVSREKKESFPLTVTSAQKNPTAFYLCASSAGTGIYYGYTFGSGTRLTVV.

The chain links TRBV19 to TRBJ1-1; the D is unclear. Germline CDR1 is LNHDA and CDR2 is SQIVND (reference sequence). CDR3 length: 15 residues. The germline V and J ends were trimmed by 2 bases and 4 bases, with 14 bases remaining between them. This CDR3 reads CASSISEDWVTEAFF. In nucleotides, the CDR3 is TGTGCCAGTAGTATATCTGAGGATTGGGTCACTGAAGCTTTCTTT.